These T cell receptor beta chains were read from a single sample in a study of spatial heterogeneity in lung cancer. TCRdb re-called the 5' RACE reads with MiXCR, one entry per CDR3 protein. The table lists about 120,000 distinct CDR3 sequences, roughly an eighth of them singletons. This sample comprised PBMCs, obtained at follow-up. The origin of the receptors is a male donor with early-stage non-small cell lung cancer. Each CDR3 is given with its conserved first and last residue. A D gene is named only where the DNA matches it firmly. Some rows have no size entry. The others give once, few or many, or a class for an expanded clone.

j_call,v_call,d_call,clone_size,cdr3_nt,cdr3_aa
TRBJ2-5,TRBV7-2,TRBD1,-,TGTGCCAGCAGCCTGCGTTATCACAGGGGGCCAAAAGAGACCCAGTACTTC,CASSLRYHRGPKETQYF
TRBJ2-3,TRBV4-2,TRBD1,few,TGTGCCAGCAGCTCGTGGACAGGGGGCACAGATACGCAGTATTTT,CASSSWTGGTDTQYF
TRBJ1-1,TRBV28,-,-,TGTGCCAGCAGGATTGAGGGAAACACTGAAGCTTTCTTT,CASRIEGNTEAFF
TRBJ2-1,TRBV5-1,-,few,TGCGCCAGCAGCTTGGAAGGGCCCTACAATGAGCAGTTCTTC,CASSLEGPYNEQFF
TRBJ1-2,TRBV20-1,-,-,TGCAGTGCTAGAGGGGTCCGGGACAATTCTAACTATGGCTACACCTTC,CSARGVRDNSNYGYTF
TRBJ2-1,TRBV28,-,-,TGTGCCAGCTTCAACAGGGGGGGTCACAATGAGCAGTTCTTC,CASFNRGGHNEQFF
TRBJ2-7,TRBV4-1,TRBD1,-,TGCGCCAGCAGCCAAGAGGCGACAGGGGGCGAGCAGTACTTC,CASSQEATGGEQYF
TRBJ2-3,TRBV5-1,TRBD1,-,TGCGCCAGCAGCTCTGGGAGCTCCGGGACAGGGGGGAGTGATACGCAGTATTTT,CASSSGSSGTGGSDTQYF
TRBJ2-1,TRBV20-1,-,-,TGCAGTGCTCCAAAGGGGGTCTCCTACAATGAGCAGTTCTTC,CSAPKGVSYNEQFF
TRBJ2-3,TRBV7-9,TRBD2,few,TGTGCCAGCAGCCTGCGGGACTACACAGATACGCAGTATTTT,CASSLRDYTDTQYF
TRBJ2-5,TRBV4-1,-,-,TGCGCCACCAAAGGGGGGCAGTTAGAAGAGACCCAGTACTTC,CATKGGQLEETQYF
TRBJ2-7,TRBV6-6,-,-,TGTGCCAGCAGTTATTTCGGAGGGGACTACGAGCAGTACTTC,CASSYFGGDYEQYF
TRBJ2-3,TRBV5-6,-,few,TGTGCCAGCAGCTGGATGACAGTTAGGACAGATACGCAGTATTTT,CASSWMTVRTDTQYF
TRBJ2-3,TRBV29-1,TRBD1,-,TGCAGCGCAGGGGGCCGTTTCGCAGATACGCAGTATTTT,CSAGGRFADTQYF
TRBJ1-6,TRBV29-1,TRBD1,few,TGCAGCGTTAGGGACAGTACTACGACCCTCCACTTT,CSVRDSTTTLHF
TRBJ1-6,TRBV12-3/TRBV12-4,TRBD1,few,TGTGCCAGCAGCCGGACAGGGGGCTGGAATTCACCCCTCCACTTT,CASSRTGGWNSPLHF
TRBJ2-5,TRBV5-1,TRBD1,many,TGCGCCAGCAGCCTACAGGGGGAGACCCAGTACTTC,CASSLQGETQYF
TRBJ2-2,TRBV18,-,many,TGTGCCAGCTCACCTGGTAGCACCGGGGAGCTGTTTTTT,CASSPGSTGELFF
TRBJ2-3,TRBV6-6,-,-,TGTGCCAGCAGTTCACAGGGTTTAGGTACGCAGTATTTT,CASSSQGLGTQYF